The following is a T cell receptor beta chain sequence with its context. The antigen is not known. This sample is drawn from a study of shared clonotypes between healthy human individuals. Caucasian adults residing in Nashville, Tennessee made up all the donors. Only in-frame clones appear in the TCRdb table, and some are missing; sequencing was by immunoSEQ multiplex PCR. This table holds about 1.1 million clones, about 80% found once. The V gene's germline CDR1 is SGHRS and CDR2 YFSETQ. The length of the CDR3 is 15 residues. Broader study findings: Estimated clonotype richness was generally higher in naive than memory subsets.

Sequences were obtained from memory CD4+ T cells from PBMCs. Subset meaning: CD45RA-negative fraction. This receptor was obtained from a man in his late teens or twenties in good health. Some clones in this sample may be carry-over from other donors' samples. V usage is TRBV5-1 and J usage is TRBJ2-5; the match to TRBD2 covers 8 bases. The DNA end is a closer match to TRBJ2-7, so the J assignment may be wrong. CDR3 DNA: TGCGCCAGCAGCTCGCTTCCGGGAGGGCCCTACGAGCAGTACTTC. Residues: CASSSLPGGPYEQYF.